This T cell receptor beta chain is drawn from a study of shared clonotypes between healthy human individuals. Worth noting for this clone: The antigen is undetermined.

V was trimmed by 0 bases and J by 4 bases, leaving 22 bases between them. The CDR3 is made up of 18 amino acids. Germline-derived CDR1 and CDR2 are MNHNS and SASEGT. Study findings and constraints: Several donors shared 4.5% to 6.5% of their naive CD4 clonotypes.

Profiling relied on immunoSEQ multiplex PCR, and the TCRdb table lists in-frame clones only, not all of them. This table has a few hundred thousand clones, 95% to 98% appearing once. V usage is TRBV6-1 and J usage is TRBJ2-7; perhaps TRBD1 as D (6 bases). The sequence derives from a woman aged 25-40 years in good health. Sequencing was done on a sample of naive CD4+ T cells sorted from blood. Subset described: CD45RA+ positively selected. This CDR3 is CASSEALIWTASAYEQYF. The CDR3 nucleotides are TGTGCCAGCAGTGAAGCGCTAATTTGGACAGCTTCTGCTTACGAGCAGTACTTC.